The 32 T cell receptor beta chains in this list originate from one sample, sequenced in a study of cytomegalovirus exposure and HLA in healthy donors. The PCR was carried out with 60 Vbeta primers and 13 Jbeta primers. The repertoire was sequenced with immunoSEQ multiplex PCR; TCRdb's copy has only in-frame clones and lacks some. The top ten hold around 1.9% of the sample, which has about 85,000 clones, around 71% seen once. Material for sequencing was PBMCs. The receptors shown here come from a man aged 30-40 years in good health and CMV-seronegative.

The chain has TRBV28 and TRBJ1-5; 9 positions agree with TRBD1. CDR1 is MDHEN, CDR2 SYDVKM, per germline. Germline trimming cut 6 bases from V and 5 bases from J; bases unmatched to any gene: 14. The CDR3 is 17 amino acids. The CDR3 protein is CASSLNPSDRGDQPQHF. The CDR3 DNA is TGTGCCAGCAGCCTAAATCCTTCGGACAGGGGCGATCAGCCCCAGCATTTT.

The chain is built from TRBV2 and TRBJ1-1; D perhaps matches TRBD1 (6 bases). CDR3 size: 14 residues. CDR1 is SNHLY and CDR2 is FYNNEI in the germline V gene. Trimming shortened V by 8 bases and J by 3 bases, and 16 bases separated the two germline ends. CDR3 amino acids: CASGRQEVDTEAFF. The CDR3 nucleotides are TGTGCCAGCGGTAGACAGGAAGTGGACACTGAAGCTTTCTTT.

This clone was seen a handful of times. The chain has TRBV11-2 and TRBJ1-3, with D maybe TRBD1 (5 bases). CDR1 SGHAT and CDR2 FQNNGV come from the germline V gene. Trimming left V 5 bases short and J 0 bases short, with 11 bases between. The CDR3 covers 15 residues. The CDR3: CASSQDTDSGNTIYF. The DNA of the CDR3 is TGTGCCAGCAGCCAGGACACGGACTCTGGAAACACCATATATTTT.

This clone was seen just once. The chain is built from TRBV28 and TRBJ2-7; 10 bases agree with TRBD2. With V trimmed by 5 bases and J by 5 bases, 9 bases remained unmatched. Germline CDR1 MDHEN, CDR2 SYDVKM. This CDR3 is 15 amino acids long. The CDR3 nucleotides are TGTGCCAGCAGTGTACCACTAGCGGGACTGAACGAGCAGTACTTC. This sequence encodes CASSVPLAGLNEQYF.

In nucleotides, the CDR3 is TGTGCCAGCAGCTTAGAACGACTAGCAACAGATACGCAGTATTTT. Its translation is CASSLERLATDTQYF. V gene TRBV7-2 combines with J gene TRBJ2-3, with TRBD2 identical over 7 bases. The CDR3 sequence is 15 residues long. Germline V CDR1 and CDR2: SGHTA, FQGNSA. V lost 1 base and J lost 3; bases outside the gene matches: 4.

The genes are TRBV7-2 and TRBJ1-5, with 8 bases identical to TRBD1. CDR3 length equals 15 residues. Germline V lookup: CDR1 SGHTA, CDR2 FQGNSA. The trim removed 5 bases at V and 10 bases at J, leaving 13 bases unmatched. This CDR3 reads CASSVGQGNSRPQHF. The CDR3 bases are TGTGCCAGCAGCGTTGGACAGGGCAATTCTCGCCCCCAGCATTTT. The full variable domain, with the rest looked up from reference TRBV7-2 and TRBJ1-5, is GAGVSQSPSNKVTEKGKDVELRCDPISGHTALYWYRQSLGQGLEFLIYFQGNSAPDKSGLPSDRFSAERTGGSVSTLTIQRTQQEDSAVYLCASSVGQGNSRPQHFGDGTRLSIL.

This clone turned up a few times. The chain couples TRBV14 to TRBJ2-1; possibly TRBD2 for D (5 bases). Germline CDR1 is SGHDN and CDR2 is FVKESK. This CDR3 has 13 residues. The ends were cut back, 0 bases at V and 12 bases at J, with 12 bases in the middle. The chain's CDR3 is CASSQDGPAGQFF. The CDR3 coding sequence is TGTGCCAGCAGCCAAGATGGCCCGGCGGGGCAGTTCTTC. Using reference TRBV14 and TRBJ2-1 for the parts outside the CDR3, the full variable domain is EAGVTQFPSHSVIEKGQTVTLRCDPISGHDNLYWYRRVMGKEIKFLLHFVKESKQDESGMPNNRFLAERTGGTYSTLKVQPAELEDSGVYFCASSQDGPAGQFFGPGTRLTVL.

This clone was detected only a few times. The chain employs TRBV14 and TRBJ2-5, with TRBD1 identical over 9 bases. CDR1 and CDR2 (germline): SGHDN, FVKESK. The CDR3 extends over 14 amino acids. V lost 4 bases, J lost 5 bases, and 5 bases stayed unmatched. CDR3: CASSRLQGAETQYF. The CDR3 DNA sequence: TGTGCCAGCAGCCGTCTACAGGGGGCGGAGACCCAGTACTTC.

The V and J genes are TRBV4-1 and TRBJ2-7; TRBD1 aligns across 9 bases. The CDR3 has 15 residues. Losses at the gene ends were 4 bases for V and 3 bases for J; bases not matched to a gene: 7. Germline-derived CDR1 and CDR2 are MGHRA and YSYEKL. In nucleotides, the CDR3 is TGCGCCAGCAGCCGCCCGGGACAGGGTAGCTACGAGCAGTACTTC. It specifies CASSRPGQGSYEQYF.

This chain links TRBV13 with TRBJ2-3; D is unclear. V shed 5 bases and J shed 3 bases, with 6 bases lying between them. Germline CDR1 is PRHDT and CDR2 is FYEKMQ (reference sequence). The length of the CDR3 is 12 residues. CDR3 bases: TGTGCCAGCAGCATCTATACAGATACGCAGTATTTT. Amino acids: CASSIYTDTQYF.

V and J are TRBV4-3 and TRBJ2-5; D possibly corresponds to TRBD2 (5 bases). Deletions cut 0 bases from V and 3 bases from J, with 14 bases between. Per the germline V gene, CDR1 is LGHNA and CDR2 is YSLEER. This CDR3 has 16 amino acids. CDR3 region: CASSQDRASPKETQYF. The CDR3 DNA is TGCGCCAGCAGCCAAGATAGGGCTAGCCCCAAAGAGACCCAGTACTTC.

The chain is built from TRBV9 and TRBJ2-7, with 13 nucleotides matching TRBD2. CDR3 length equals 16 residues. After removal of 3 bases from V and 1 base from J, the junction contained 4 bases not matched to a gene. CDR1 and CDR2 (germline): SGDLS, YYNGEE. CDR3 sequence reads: CASSAMGLAGSYEQYF. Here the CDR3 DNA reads TGTGCCAGCAGCGCCATGGGACTAGCGGGATCCTACGAGCAGTACTTC. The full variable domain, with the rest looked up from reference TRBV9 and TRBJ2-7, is DSGVTQTPKHLITATGQRVTLRCSPRSGDLSVYWYQQSLDQGLQFLIQYYNGEERAKGNILERFSAQQFPDLHSELNLSSLELGDSALYFCASSAMGLAGSYEQYFGPGTRLTVT.

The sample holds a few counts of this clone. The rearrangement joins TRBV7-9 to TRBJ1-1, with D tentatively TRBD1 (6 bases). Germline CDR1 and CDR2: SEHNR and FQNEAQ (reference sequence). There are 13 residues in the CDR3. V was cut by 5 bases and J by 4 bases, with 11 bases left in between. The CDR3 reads CASSKQGFTEAFF. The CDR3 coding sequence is TGTGCCAGCAGCAAACAGGGTTTCACTGAAGCTTTCTTT.

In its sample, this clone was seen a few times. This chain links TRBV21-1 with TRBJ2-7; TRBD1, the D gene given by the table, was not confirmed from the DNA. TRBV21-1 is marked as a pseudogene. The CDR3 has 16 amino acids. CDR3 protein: CASSKGAGKDVYEQYF. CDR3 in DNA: TGTGCCAGCAGCAAAGGGGCAGGGAAGGATGTCTACGAGCAGTACTTC.

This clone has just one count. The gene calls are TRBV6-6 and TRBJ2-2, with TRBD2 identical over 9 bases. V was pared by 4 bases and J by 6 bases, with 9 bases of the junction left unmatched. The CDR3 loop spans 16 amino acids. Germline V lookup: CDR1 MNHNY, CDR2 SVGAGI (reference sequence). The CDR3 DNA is TGTGCCAGCAGTTCCTTCGAAGCGGGGGGCTCCGGGGAGCTGTTTTTT. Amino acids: CASSSFEAGGSGELFF.

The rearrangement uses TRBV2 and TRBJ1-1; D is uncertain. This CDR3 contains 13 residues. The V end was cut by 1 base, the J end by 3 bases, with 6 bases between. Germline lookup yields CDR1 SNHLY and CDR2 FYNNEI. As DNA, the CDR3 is TGTGCCAGCAGTGAAGGGACTTACACTGAAGCTTTCTTT. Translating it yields CASSEGTYTEAFF.

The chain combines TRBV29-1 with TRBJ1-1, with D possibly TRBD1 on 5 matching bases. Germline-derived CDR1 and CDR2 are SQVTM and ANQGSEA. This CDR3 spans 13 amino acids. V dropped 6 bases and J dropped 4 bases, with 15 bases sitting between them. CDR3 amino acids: CSVVGAGGTEAFF. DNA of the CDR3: TGCAGCGTGGTAGGCGCGGGGGGCACTGAAGCTTTCTTT.

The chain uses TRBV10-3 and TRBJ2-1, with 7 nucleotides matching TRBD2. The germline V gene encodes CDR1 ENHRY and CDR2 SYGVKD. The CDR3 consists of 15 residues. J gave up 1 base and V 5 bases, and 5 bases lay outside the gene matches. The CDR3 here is CAISNYGGSYNEQFF. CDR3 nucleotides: TGTGCCATCAGTAATTACGGGGGGTCCTACAATGAGCAGTTCTTC.

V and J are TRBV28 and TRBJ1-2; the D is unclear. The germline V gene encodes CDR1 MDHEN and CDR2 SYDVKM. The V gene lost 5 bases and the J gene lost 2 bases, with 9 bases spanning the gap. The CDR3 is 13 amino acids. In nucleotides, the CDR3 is TGTGCCAGCAGTCCCGGGGTCAACTATGGCTACACCTTC. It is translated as CASSPGVNYGYTF.

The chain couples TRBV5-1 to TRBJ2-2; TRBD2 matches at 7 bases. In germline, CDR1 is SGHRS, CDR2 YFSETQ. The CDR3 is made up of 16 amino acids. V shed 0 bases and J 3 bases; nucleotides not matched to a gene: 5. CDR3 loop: CASSLVGLADTGELFF. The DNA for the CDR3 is TGCGCCAGCAGCTTGGTAGGCCTAGCGGACACCGGGGAGCTGTTTTTT.

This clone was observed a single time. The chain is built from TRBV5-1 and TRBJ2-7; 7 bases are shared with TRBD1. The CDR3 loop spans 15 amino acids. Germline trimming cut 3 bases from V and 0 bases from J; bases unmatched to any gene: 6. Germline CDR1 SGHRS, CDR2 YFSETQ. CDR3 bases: TGCGCCAGCAGCTCCGGACAGGTTGGCTCCTACGAGCAGTACTTC. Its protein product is CASSSGQVGSYEQYF.

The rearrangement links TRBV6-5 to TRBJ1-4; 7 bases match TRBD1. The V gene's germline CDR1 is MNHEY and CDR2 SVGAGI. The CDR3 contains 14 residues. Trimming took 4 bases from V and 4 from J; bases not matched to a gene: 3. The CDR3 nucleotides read TGTGCCAGCAGTTCTACAGGGGATAATGAAAAACTGTTTTTT. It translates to CASSSTGDNEKLFF.

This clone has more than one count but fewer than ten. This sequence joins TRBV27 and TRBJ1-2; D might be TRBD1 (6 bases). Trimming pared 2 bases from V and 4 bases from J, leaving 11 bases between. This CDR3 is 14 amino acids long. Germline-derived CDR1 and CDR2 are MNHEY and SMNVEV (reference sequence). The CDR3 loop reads CASSLAQGAYGYTF. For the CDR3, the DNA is TGTGCCAGCAGTTTAGCACAGGGTGCCTATGGCTACACCTTC.

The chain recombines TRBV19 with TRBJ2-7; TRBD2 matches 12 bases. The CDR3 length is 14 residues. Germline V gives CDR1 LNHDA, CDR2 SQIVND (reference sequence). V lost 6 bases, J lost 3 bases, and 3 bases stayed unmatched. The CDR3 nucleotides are TGTGCCAGTAGACAGACTAGCGGGAGCTACGAGCAGTACTTC. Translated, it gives CASRQTSGSYEQYF.

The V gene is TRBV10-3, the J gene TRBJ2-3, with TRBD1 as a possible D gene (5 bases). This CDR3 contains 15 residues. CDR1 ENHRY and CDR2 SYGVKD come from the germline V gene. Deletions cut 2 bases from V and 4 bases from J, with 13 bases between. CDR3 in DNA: TGTGCCATCAGTGAGCCCCTCAAGGGGTCAGATACGCAGTATTTT. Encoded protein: CAISEPLKGSDTQYF.

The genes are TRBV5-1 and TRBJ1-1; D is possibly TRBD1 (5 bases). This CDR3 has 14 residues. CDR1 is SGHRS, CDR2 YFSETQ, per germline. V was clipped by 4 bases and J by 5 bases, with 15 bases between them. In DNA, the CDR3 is TGCGCCAGCAGCCCCCGGGGGGAAGGGACTGAAGCTTTCTTT. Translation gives CASSPRGEGTEAFF. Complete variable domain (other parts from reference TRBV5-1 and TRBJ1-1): KAGVTQTPRYLIKTRGQQVTLSCSPISGHRSVSWYQQTPGQGLQFLFEYFSETQRNKGNFPGRFSGRQFSNSRSEMNVSTLELGDSALYLCASSPRGEGTEAFFGQGTRLTVV.

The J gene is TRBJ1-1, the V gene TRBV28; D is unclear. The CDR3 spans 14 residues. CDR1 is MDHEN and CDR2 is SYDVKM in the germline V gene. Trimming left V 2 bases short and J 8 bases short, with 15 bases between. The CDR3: CASSLPASTPEAFF. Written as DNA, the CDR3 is TGTGCCAGCAGTTTACCAGCTTCGACTCCGGAAGCTTTCTTT. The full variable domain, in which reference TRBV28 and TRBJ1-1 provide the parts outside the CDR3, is DVKVTQSSRYLVKRTGEKVFLECVQDMDHENMFWYRQDPGLGLRLIYFSYDVKMKEKGDIPEGYSVSREKKERFSLILESASTNQTSMYLCASSLPASTPEAFFGQGTRLTVV.

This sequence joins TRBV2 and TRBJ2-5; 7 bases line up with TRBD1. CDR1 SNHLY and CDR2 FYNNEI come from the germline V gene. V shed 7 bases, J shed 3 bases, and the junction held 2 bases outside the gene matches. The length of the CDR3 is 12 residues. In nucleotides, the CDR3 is TGTGCCAGCATAACAGGGGAAGAGACCCAGTACTTC. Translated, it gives CASITGEETQYF.

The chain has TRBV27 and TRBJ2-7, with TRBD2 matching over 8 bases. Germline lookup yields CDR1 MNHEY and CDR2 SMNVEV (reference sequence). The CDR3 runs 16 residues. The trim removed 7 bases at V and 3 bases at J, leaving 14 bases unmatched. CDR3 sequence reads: CASTPSGFNDGYEQYF. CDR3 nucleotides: TGTGCCAGCACGCCTAGCGGGTTCAACGATGGCTACGAGCAGTACTTC.

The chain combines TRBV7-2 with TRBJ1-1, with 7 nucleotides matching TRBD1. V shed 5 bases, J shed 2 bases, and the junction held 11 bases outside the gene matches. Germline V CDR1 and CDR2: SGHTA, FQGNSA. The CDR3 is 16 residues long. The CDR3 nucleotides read TGTGCCAGCAGCCCGACACAGGGGCCATTTAACACTGAAGCTTTCTTT. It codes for CASSPTQGPFNTEAFF.

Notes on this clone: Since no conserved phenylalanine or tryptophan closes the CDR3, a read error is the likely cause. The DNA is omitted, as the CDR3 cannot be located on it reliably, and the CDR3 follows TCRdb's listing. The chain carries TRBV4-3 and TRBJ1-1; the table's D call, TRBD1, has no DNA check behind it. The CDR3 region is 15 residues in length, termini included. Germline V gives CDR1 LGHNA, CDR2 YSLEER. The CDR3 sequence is CASSQYMGTGGGILI.

Here the CDR3 reads CASRQTDYNEQFF. The CDR3 coding sequence is TGCGCCAGCAGGCAGACAGACTACAATGAGCAGTTCTTC. The V and J genes are TRBV4-1 and TRBJ2-1; possibly TRBD1 for D (5 bases). CDR3 length equals 13 residues. CDR1 and CDR2 (germline): MGHRA, YSYEKL. Trimming removed 6 bases from V and 3 bases from J, with 9 bases in between.